These 22 T cell receptor beta chains were all obtained from the same sample, sequenced in a study of blood T cell repertoires in COVID-19. Measured with immunoSEQ multiplex PCR; TCRdb has only the in-frame clones, and not every one. This sample has some 64,000 clones, with approximately 81% found just once. What was sequenced was peripheral blood. The origin of the receptors is a man aged 60-69 years with COVID-19, enrolled during active disease.

The chain combines TRBV19 with TRBJ2-7, with TRBD1 matching 9 bases. Trimming cost V 9 bases and J 6 bases; bases outside gene matches: 6. The CDR3 totals 12 residues. Per germline, CDR1 LNHDA and CDR2 SQIVND (reference sequence). The CDR3 DNA is TGTGCCAGCGGGGACAGGGAACGCGAGCAGTACTTC. Translating gives CASGDREREQYF. The full variable domain, with the rest looked up from reference TRBV19 and TRBJ2-7, is DGGITQSPKYLFRKEGQNVTLSCEQNLNHDAMYWYRQDPGQGLRLIYYSQIVNDFQKGDIAEGYSVSREKKESFPLTVTSAQKNPTAFYLCASGDREREQYFGPGTRLTVT.

This chain joins TRBV5-1 and TRBJ1-3, with a possible D match to TRBD1 (5 bases). Looked up from germline, CDR1 is SGHRS and CDR2 is YFSETQ. The V end was cut by 4 bases, the J end by 6 bases, with 17 bases between. CDR3 length: 15 amino acids. CDR3 in DNA: TGCGCCAGCAGCCGCTCACGGGACTCAGAAAACACCATATATTTT. It translates to CASSRSRDSENTIYF.

The genes are TRBV11-2 and TRBJ2-2; 11 nucleotides match TRBD1. The CDR3 runs 15 residues. Germline CDR1 reads SGHAT; CDR2 reads FQNNGV. The ends lost 4 bases at V and 7 bases at J; junction bases unmatched: 5. The CDR3 sequence: CASSSIGTGGGELFF. In DNA form, the CDR3 reads TGTGCCAGCAGCTCCATCGGGACAGGGGGCGGGGAGCTGTTTTTT.

The chain is built from TRBV20-1 and TRBJ1-5; D call uncertain. Trimming removed 3 bases at V and 6 bases at J, with 12 bases between. The CDR3 loop spans 13 amino acids. The V gene's germline CDR1 is DFQATT and CDR2 SNEGSKA (reference sequence). DNA for the CDR3: TGCAGTGCTAGTCGCGGGTGGGGTCAGCCCCAGCATTTT. Translated: CSASRGWGQPQHF.

The rearrangement uses TRBV19 and TRBJ2-3, with 8 bases aligning to TRBD1. Germline CDR1 LNHDA, CDR2 SQIVND (reference sequence). This CDR3 contains 14 residues. V shed 8 bases, J shed 4 bases, and the junction held 8 bases outside the gene matches. This CDR3 is CASRPQGGADTQYF. The CDR3 coding sequence is TGTGCCAGTCGGCCACAGGGGGGAGCAGATACGCAGTATTTT.

The chain uses TRBV7-7 and TRBJ2-2; 7 nucleotides align to TRBD1. The ends lost 5 bases at V and 6 bases at J; junction bases unmatched: 9. The CDR3 is 15 residues long. Germline V gives CDR1 SSHAT, CDR2 FNYEAQ (reference sequence). CDR3 sequence: CASSPLTGTPGELFF. Here the CDR3 DNA reads TGTGCCAGCAGCCCCTTGACAGGGACCCCCGGGGAGCTGTTTTTT.

This clone was picked up a small number of times. The J gene is TRBJ2-7, the V gene TRBV2; 9 bases line up with TRBD1. Per the germline V gene, CDR1 is SNHLY and CDR2 is FYNNEI. CDR3 length equals 14 residues. Losses at the gene ends were 8 bases for V and 5 bases for J; bases not matched to a gene: 10. The CDR3 DNA sequence: TGTGCCAGCTTATCAACCGGGACAGGGAACGAGCAGTACTTC. It specifies CASLSTGTGNEQYF.

The chain carries TRBV5-6 and TRBJ1-6, with D possibly being TRBD1 (6 bases). From germline, CDR1 is SGHDT and CDR2 YYEEEE. Trimming took 1 base from V and 7 from J, leaving 12 bases between them. This CDR3 is 15 amino acids long. The chain's CDR3 is CASSLRGGRNSPLHF. CDR3 in DNA: TGTGCCAGCAGCTTGAGGGGGGGCAGAAATTCACCCCTCCACTTT.

This rearrangement joins TRBV11-2 to TRBJ2-6, with TRBD1 matching over 8 bases. CDR3 length equals 16 residues. CDR1 and CDR2 (germline): SGHAT, FQNNGV. The ends lost 7 bases at V and 1 base at J; junction bases unmatched: 6. The CDR3 DNA reads as TGTGCCAGCACCGGACAGGGTAGATCTGGGGCCAACGTCCTGACTTTC. Its translation: CASTGQGRSGANVLTF. The full variable domain, with the rest looked up from reference TRBV11-2 and TRBJ2-6, is EAGVAQSPRYKIIEKRQSVAFWCNPISGHATLYWYQQILGQGPKLLIQFQNNGVVDDSQLPKDRFSAERLKGVDSTLKIQPAKLEDSAVYLCASTGQGRSGANVLTFGAGSRLTVL.

The gene calls are TRBV2 and TRBJ2-7; D unclear. The CDR3 has 14 amino acids. V lost 8 bases, J lost 0 bases, and 14 bases lay in between. Germline loops: CDR1 SNHLY, CDR2 FYNNEI. In DNA form, the CDR3 reads TGTGCCAGCGGTAGGCTCCGGAGCTCCTACGAGCAGTACTTC. This translates into CASGRLRSSYEQYF.

By share, this clone counts as medium-sized (0.01 to 0.1%). The chain has TRBV7-9 and TRBJ2-7, with a weak D call TRBD1 (5 bases). Germline CDR1 reads SEHNR; CDR2 reads FQNEAQ (reference sequence). The CDR3 length is 16 residues. The ends were cut back, 1 base at V and 5 bases at J, with 18 bases in the middle. The CDR3, as DNA: TGTGCCAGCAGCTTAGGGGGAACAGGCCGCCTCAACGAGCAGTACTTC. It codes for CASSLGGTGRLNEQYF.

Only one count was recorded for this clone. The chain links TRBV7-6 to TRBJ1-1; TRBD1 aligns across 7 bases. This CDR3 region has 15 residues. Unmatched junction bases numbered 6, after V lost 5 bases and J lost 0 bases. Per the germline V gene, CDR1 is SGHVS and CDR2 is FNYEAQ. The CDR3 bases are TGTGCCAGCAGCACCCACAGGGGTCTGAACACTGAAGCTTTCTTT. Its translation: CASSTHRGLNTEAFF.

A few counts support this clone. The chain joins TRBV29-1 to TRBJ2-7, with TRBD1 as a possible D gene (6 bases). The CDR3 runs to 14 residues. The V end lost 4 bases, the J end lost 1 base, and 14 bases lay between the germline ends. Germline V lookup: CDR1 SQVTM, CDR2 ANQGSEA. CDR3 in amino acids: CSVVDRIASYEQYF. In DNA, the CDR3 is TGCAGCGTTGTTGACAGGATTGCTTCCTACGAGCAGTACTTC.

The rearrangement uses TRBV3-1 (or the pseudogene TRBV3-2) and TRBJ1-3; unclear D gene. V lost 1 base, J lost 3 bases, and 10 bases lay in between. This CDR3 has 15 residues. In germline, CDR1 is LGHDT, CDR2 YNNKEL (reference sequence). As DNA, the CDR3 is TGTGCCAGCAGCCAAGGGCAAACGTTTGGAAACACCATATATTTT. Its translation: CASSQGQTFGNTIYF.

This clone was found once. The chain uses TRBV10-3 and TRBJ2-3; possibly TRBD2 for D (6 bases). The germline V and J ends were trimmed by 7 bases and 4 bases, with 12 bases remaining between them. Germline V CDR1 and CDR2: ENHRY, SYGVKD. The CDR3 totals 13 residues. The CDR3 sequence is CAITVGSPDTQYF. In DNA, the CDR3 is TGTGCCATCACGGTCGGGAGTCCAGATACGCAGTATTTT.

This clone was recorded a few times. This sequence joins TRBV7-6 and TRBJ2-3, with 10 bases identical to TRBD2. Germline CDR1 is SGHVS and CDR2 is FNYEAQ. The CDR3 length is 17 residues. Trimming cost V 5 bases and J 2 bases; bases outside gene matches: 10. For the CDR3, the DNA is TGTGCCAGCAGCCCTCGGGCTAGCGGGGGACTCACAGATACGCAGTATTTT. Translation: CASSPRASGGLTDTQYF.

The chain combines TRBV12-3 or TRBV12-4 with TRBJ1-1; D is unresolved. CDR3 length: 12 residues. Deletions cut 2 bases from V and 4 bases from J, with 5 bases between. CDR3 in amino acids: CASSLQITEAFF. The CDR3 DNA reads as TGTGCCAGCAGTTTACAGATCACTGAAGCTTTCTTT.

The V call is TRBV27, the J call TRBJ1-1; 9 bases line up with TRBD1. This CDR3 is 12 amino acids long. The germline V gene has CDR1 MNHEY and CDR2 SMNVEV (reference sequence). Germline trimming cut 8 bases from V and 5 bases from J; bases unmatched to any gene: 3. CDR3: CASGTGFTEAFF. CDR3 coding DNA: TGTGCCAGCGGGACAGGGTTTACTGAAGCTTTCTTT.

In this sample, this clone turned up a few times. The chain joins TRBV2 to TRBJ2-2, with a possible D match to TRBD1 (6 bases). V shed 3 bases and J shed 6 bases, with 11 bases lying between them. The V gene's germline CDR1 is SNHLY and CDR2 FYNNEI. This CDR3 has 14 residues. CDR3 protein: CASSEGRGPGELFF. CDR3 coding DNA: TGTGCCAGCAGTGAGGGCAGGGGACCCGGGGAGCTGTTTTTT.

The V and J genes are TRBV6-5 and TRBJ2-7, with no clear D. Germline-derived CDR1 and CDR2 are MNHEY and SVGAGI. V gave up 8 bases and J gave up 4 bases, with 12 bases separating them. This CDR3 comprises 12 residues. The CDR3 reads CASSLADYEQYF. The DNA for the CDR3 is TGTGCCAGCTCCTTGGCAGATTACGAGCAGTACTTC.

The chain carries TRBV29-1 and TRBJ2-2; TRBD1 is a possible D gene (6 bases). CDR3 size: 14 residues. Trimming took off 2 bases at V and 1 base at J, with 8 bases between the two ends. Per the germline V gene, CDR1 is SQVTM and CDR2 is ANQGSEA. The CDR3 DNA reads TGCAGCGTTGAAATCAGGGGGAACACCGGGGAGCTGTTTTTT. Amino acids: CSVEIRGNTGELFF.

This clone was counted once. The chain employs TRBV4-2 and TRBJ1-5, with D possibly being TRBD1 (5 bases). Germline CDR1 LGHNA, CDR2 YNFKEQ. This CDR3 region has 13 residues. V lost 1 base and J lost 5, with 6 bases in between. CDR3 in amino acids: CASSQGGDQPQHF. CDR3 sequence (DNA): TGTGCCAGCAGCCAAGGGGGGGATCAGCCCCAGCATTTT.